The source of this TCR beta chain is a study of patients and donors after allogeneic stem cell transplantation. TCRdb recomputed calls from the RT-PCR reads with MiXCR, one row per CDR3 protein. The sample records about 960,000 distinct CDR3 sequences, more than 15% being singletons. There are 13 residues in the CDR3. Germline CDR1 SGHAT, CDR2 FQDESV (reference sequence). Losses at the gene ends were 3 bases for V and 8 bases for J; bases not matched to a gene: 4. The TCR comes from a human donor who was either an allogeneic HSCT recipient or a stem cell or donor lymphocyte infusion donor (not recorded which). It is not recorded whose cells these are; they may come from a transplant donor. Sequenced input: blood, either unsorted or a sorted T cell fraction (not recorded which). The chain uses TRBV11-1 and TRBJ2-1; 7 nucleotides line up with TRBD2. CDR3 DNA sequence: TGTGCCAGCAGCTTTAGCGGGCTTGATGAGCAGTTCTTC. The encoded protein is CASSFSGLDEQFF. Based on the CDR3 plus reference TRBV11-1 and TRBJ2-1, the full variable domain is EAEVAQSPRYKITEKSQAVAFWCDPISGHATLYWYRQILGQGPELLVQFQDESVVDDSQLPKDRFSAERLKGVDSTLKIQPAELGDSAMYLCASSFSGLDEQFFGPGTRLTVL.